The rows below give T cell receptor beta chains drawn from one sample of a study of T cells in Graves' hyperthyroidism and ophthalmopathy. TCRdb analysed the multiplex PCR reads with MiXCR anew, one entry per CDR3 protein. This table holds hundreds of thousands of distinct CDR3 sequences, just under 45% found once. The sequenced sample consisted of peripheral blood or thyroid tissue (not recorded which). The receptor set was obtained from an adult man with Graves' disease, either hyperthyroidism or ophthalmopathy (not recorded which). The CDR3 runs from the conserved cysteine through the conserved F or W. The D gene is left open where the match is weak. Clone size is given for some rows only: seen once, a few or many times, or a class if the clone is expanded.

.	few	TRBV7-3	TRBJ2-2	CASSLKTGTGELFF	TGTGCCAGCAGCTTAAAGACAGGAACCGGGGAGCTGTTTTTT
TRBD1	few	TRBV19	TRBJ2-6	CASSRTGGWSGANVLTF	TGTGCCAGTAGTCGGACAGGGGGCTGGTCTGGGGCCAACGTCCTGACTTTC
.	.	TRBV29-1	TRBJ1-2	CSVGRYGYTF	TGCAGCGTGGGACGGTATGGCTACACCTTC
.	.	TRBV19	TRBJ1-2	CASSMTGTINYGYTF	TGTGCCAGTAGTATGACCGGGACAATTAACTATGGCTACACCTTC
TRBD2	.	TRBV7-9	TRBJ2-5	CASSYSLTSGAQETQYF	TGTGCCAGCAGTTACTCTTTGACTAGCGGGGCACAAGAGACCCAGTACTTC
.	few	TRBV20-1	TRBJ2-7	CSGLNSYEQYF	TGCAGTGGACTAAACTCCTACGAGCAGTACTTC
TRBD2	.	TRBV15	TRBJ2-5	CATSRETAGETQYF	TGTGCCACCAGCAGAGAAACAGCGGGGGAGACCCAGTACTTC
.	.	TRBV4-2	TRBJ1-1	CASSQLAGGLNTEAFF	TGTGCCAGCAGCCAACTTGCGGGAGGGTTGAACACTGAAGCTTTCTTT
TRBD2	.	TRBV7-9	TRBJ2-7	CASSSEGLAGTHEQYF	TGTGCCAGCAGCTCCGAGGGACTAGCGGGAACTCACGAGCAGTACTTC
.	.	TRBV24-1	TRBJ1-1	CASSEKGGTYTEAFF	TGTGCCAGCAGTGAAAAAGGGGGTACATACACTGAAGCTTTCTTT
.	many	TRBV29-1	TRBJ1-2	CSVEGLEFNYGYTF	TGCAGCGTTGAAGGCTTAGAATTTAACTATGGCTACACCTTC
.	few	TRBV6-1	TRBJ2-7	CASQGEIYEQYF	TGTGCCAGCCAGGGCGAAATCTACGAGCAGTACTTC
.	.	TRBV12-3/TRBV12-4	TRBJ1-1	CASSNRVTEAFF	TGTGCCAGCAGCAACAGGGTCACTGAAGCTTTCTTT
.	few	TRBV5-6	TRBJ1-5	CASSLLGDSNQPQHF	TGTGCCAGCAGCTTGCTGGGGGATAGCAATCAGCCCCAGCATTTT
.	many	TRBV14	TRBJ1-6	CASSQTRVANSPLHF	TGTGCCAGCAGCCAAACCAGGGTAGCAAATTCACCCCTCCACTTT
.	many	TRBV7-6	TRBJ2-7	CASSSLAGGPPYEQYF	TGTGCCAGCAGCTCCCTCGCTGGCGGTCCTCCCTACGAGCAGTACTTC
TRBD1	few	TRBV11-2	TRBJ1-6	CASSYSDRVNSPLHF	TGTGCCAGCAGCTATTCTGACAGGGTTAATTCACCCCTCCACTTT
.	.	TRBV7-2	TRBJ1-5	CASSLVRGSNQPQHF	TGTGCCAGCAGCTTAGTTCGAGGGAGCAATCAGCCCCAGCATTTT
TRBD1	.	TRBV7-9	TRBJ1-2	CASSLGQPTDWTF	TGTGCCAGCAGCTTGGGACAGCCTACCGACTGGACCTTC
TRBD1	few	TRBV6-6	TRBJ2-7	CASTGTGSPYEQYF	TGTGCCAGCACCGGGACAGGGTCCCCCTACGAGCAGTACTTC
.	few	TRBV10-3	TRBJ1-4	CASSDVIMGEKLFF	TGTGCCAGCAGTGACGTCATCATGGGAGAAAAACTGTTTTTT
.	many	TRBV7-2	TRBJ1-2	CASSLPDSNYGYTF	TGTGCCAGCAGCCTGCCGGACAGTAACTATGGCTACACCTTC
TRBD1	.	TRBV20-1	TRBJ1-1	CSPSMGQGAPYTEAFF	TGCAGTCCTAGCATGGGACAGGGGGCCCCCTACACTGAAGCTTTCTTT
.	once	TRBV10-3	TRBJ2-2	CAISDPTGGGGHAGGLFF	TGTGCCATCAGTGACCCCACCGGAGGGGGGGGCCATGCCGGGGGGCTGTTTTTT
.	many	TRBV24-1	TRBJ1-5	CATSDFPEGGSNQPQHF	TGTGCCACCAGTGATTTCCCGGAGGGGGGTAGCAATCAGCCCCAGCATTTT
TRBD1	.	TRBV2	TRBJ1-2	CASSLVRTGGANGYTF	TGTGCCAGCAGTTTAGTCCGGACAGGGGGCGCGAATGGCTACACCTTC
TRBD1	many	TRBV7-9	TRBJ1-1	CASSLHRGNTEAFF	TGTGCCAGCAGCTTGCACAGGGGGAACACTGAAGCTTTCTTT
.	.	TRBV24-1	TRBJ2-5	CATSEGTKTTCYQETQYF	TGTGCCACCAGTGAGGGGACGAAGACGACCTGCTACCAAGAGACCCAGTACTTC
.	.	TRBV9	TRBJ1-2	CAWSADRTNYGYTF	TGTGCCTGGAGTGCGGACCGAACTAACTATGGCTACACCTTC
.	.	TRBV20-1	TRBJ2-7	CSARDLGYTGYEQYF	TGCAGTGCTAGAGATCTGGGCTACACGGGTTACGAGCAGTACTTC
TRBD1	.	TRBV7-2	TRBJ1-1	CASSLGQGYVNTEAFF	TGTGCCAGCAGCTTGGGACAGGGATATGTGAACACTGAAGCTTTCTTT
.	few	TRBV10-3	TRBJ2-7	CAINQPGESSYEQYF	TGTGCCATCAACCAACCAGGGGAGAGCTCCTACGAGCAGTACTTC
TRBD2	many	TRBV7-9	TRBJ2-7	CASGGGYEQYF	TGTGCCAGCGGCGGGGGCTACGAGCAGTACTTC
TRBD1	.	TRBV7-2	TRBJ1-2	CASSQRGLGYTF	TGTGCCAGCAGCCAAAGGGGGCTTGGCTACACCTTC
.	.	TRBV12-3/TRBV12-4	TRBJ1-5	CASGRDDQPQHF	TGTGCTAGTGGCAGGGACGATCAGCCCCAGCATTTT
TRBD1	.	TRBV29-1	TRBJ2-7	CSADLGQSPDEQYF	TGCAGCGCCGATCTGGGACAGTCCCCCGACGAGCAGTACTTC
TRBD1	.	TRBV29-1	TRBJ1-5	CSVEWGQGAVGQPQHF	TGCAGCGTTGAATGGGGACAGGGGGCGGTAGGTCAGCCCCAGCATTTT
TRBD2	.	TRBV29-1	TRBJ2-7	CSGGREGYF	TGCAGCGGAGGACGGGAGGGGTACTTC
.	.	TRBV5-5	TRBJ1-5	CASSPRGRGSNQPQHF	TGCGCCAGCAGCCCCCGAGGCAGGGGTAGCAATCAGCCCCAGCATTTT
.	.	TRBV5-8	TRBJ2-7	CASSFVGGVSYEQYF	TGTGCCAGCAGCTTCGTCGGGGGAGTTTCCTACGAGCAGTACTTC
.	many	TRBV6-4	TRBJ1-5	CASSRKQHF	TGTGCCAGCAGCCGAAAACAGCATTTT
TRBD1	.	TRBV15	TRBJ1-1	CATSSRLGQVLPEAFF	TGTGCCACCTCCAGCAGACTTGGACAGGTTTTGCCTGAAGCTTTCTTT
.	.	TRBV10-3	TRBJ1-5	CAITELQPQHF	TGTGCCATCACTGAGCTTCAGCCCCAGCATTTT
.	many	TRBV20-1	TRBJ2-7	CSARDRGYEQYF	TGCAGTGCTAGAGATCGAGGCTACGAGCAGTACTTC
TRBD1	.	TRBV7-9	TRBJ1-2	CASSQYDRGLAYGYTF	TGTGCCAGCAGCCAATACGACAGGGGGCTTGCCTATGGCTACACCTTC
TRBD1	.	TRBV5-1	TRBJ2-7	CASSVELDRVDEQYF	TGCGCCAGCAGCGTTGAGTTGGACAGGGTAGACGAGCAGTACTTC
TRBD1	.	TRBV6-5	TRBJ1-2	CASGDSGYGYTF	TGTGCCAGCGGGGACAGTGGCTATGGCTACACCTTC
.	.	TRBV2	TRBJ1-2	CASSQNQGGQTIYGYTF	TGTGCCAGCAGCCAAAACCAAGGTGGACAGACTATCTATGGCTACACCTTC
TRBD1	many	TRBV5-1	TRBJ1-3	CASSSGTARSGNTIYF	TGCGCCAGCAGCTCTGGGACAGCTCGATCTGGAAACACCATATATTTT
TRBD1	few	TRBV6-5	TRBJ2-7	CASSDRVGEQYF	TGTGCCAGCAGTGACAGGGTTGGCGAGCAGTACTTC